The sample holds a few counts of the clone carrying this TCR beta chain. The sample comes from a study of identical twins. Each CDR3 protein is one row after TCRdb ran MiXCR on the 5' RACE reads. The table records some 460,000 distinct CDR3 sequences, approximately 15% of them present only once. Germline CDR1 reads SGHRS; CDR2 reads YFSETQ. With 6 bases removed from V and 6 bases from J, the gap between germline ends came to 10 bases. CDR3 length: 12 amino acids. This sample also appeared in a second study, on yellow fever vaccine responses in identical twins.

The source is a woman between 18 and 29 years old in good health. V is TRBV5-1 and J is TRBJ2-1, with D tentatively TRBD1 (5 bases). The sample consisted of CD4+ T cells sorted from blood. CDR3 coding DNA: TGCGCCAGCATGTCAGGGATCAATGAGCAGTTCTTC. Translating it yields CASMSGINEQFF. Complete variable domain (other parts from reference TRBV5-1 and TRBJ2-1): KAGVTQTPRYLIKTRGQQVTLSCSPISGHRSVSWYQQTPGQGLQFLFEYFSETQRNKGNFPGRFSGRQFSNSRSEMNVSTLELGDSALYLCASMSGINEQFFGPGTRLTVL.